This TCR beta chain was recorded in a study of T cells after somatic rescue of genetic block. There are 12 residues in the CDR3. V was clipped by 8 bases and J by 6 bases; unmatched bases: 3. The V gene's germline CDR1 is MNHNY and CDR2 SVGAGI (reference sequence). Libraries were prepared by immunoSEQ multiplex PCR; TCRdb keeps only in-frame clonotypes and omits some of them. The sample has approximately 58,000 clones, more than 90% seen once. The sequencing input was peripheral blood mononuclear cells (PBMCs). The clonotype originates from a child younger than two. The V call is TRBV6-6, the J call TRBJ1-2, with 10 positions matching TRBD1. CDR3 coding DNA: TGTGCCAGCTACGGACAGGGGGATGGCTACACCTTC. Encoded protein: CASYGQGDGYTF.